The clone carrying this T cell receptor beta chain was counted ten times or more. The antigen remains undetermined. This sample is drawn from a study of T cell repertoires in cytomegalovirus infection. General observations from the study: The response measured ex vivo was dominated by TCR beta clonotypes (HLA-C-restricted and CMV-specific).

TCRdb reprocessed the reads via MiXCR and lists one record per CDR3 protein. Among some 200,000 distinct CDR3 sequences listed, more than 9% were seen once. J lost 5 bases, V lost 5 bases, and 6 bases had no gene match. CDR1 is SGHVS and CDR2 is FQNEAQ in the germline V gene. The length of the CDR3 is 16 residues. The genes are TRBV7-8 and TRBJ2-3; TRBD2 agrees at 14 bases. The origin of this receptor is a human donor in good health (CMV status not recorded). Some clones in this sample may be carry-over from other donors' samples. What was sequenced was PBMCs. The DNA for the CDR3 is TGTGCCAGCAGCCCGAGACTAGCGGGAGGGGTAGATACGCAGTATTTT. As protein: CASSPRLAGGVDTQYF.